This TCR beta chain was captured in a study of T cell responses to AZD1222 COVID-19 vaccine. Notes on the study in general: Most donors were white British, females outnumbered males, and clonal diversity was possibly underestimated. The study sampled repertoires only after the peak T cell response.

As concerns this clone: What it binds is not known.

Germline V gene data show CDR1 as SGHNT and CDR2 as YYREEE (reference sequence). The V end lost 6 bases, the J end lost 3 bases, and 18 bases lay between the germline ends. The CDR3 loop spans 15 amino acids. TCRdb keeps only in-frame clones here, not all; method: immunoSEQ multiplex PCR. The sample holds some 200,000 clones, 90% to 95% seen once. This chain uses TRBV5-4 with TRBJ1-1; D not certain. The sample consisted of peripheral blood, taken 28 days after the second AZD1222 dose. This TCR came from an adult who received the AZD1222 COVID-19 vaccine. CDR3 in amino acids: CASTYGPGRDTEAFF. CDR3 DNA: TGTGCCAGCACCTATGGCCCTGGTCGAGACACTGAAGCTTTCTTT.